This T cell receptor beta chain was documented in a study of post-analysis software for immune sequencing data. V was clipped by 5 bases and J by 2 bases, with 13 bases between them. The CDR3 sequence is 14 residues long. Germline CDR1 and CDR2: SEHNR and FQNEAQ (reference sequence). Built from TCR beta cDNA, the libraries had unique molecular identifiers in them. T cells numbering roughly 1 to 11 million yielded cDNA molecules that totaled about 500,000. TCRdb ran MiXCR on the PCR reads and lists one entry per CDR3 protein. The sample yields approximately 400,000 distinct CDR3 sequences, roughly 38% seen once. Study results and limitations: Same-batch preparations were strongly co-clustered by F measure. TRBV segments more frequent in patients than in controls numbered about five and included TRBV5-6, TRBV5-1 and TRBV20-1.

In this sample, this clonotype turned up a few times. Its antigen is still unknown. V is TRBV7-9 and J is TRBJ2-7; D unclear. The sequence came from a girl aged 5-17 years with multiple sclerosis. Sequencing was done on a sample of blood. The CDR3 region has the DNA TGTGCCAGCAGCCCGGATACTGGAACCTACGAGCAGTACTTC. As protein: CASSPDTGTYEQYF.